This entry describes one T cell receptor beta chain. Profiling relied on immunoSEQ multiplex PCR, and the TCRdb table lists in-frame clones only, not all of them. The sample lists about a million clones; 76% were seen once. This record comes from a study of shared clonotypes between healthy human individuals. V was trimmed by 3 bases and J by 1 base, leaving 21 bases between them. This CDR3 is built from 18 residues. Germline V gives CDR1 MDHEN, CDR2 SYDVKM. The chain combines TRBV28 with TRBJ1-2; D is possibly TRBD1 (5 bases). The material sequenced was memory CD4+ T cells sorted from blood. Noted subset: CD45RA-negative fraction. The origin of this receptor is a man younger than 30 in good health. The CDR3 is CASSFHPLDSRFNYGYTF. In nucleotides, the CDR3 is TGTGCCAGCAGTTTCCATCCCTTAGACAGCCGCTTTAACTATGGCTACACCTTC.